These 22 T cell receptor beta chains were all obtained from the same sample, sequenced in a study of blood T cell repertoires in COVID-19. Method: immunoSEQ multiplex PCR; TCRdb's copy keeps in-frame clones and lacks some. The profile covers around 140,000 clones, with roughly 80% appearing a single time and about 9.4% taken by the ten largest. Sequenced sample: peripheral blood. These receptors all stem from a woman between 45 and 65 years old with active or convalescent COVID-19.

The chain uses TRBV28 and TRBJ1-2; 7 nucleotides line up with TRBD1. The V gene end was trimmed by 7 bases and the J gene end by 2 bases; junction bases not matched to a gene: 10. This CDR3 has 15 amino acids. CDR1 is MDHEN and CDR2 is SYDVKM in the germline V gene. The CDR3 nucleotides are TGTGCCAGCACCAAGCTTCAGACAGGGAACTATGGCTACACCTTC. Amino acids: CASTKLQTGNYGYTF.

The chain links TRBV2 to TRBJ1-4, with no clear D. V lost 3 bases, J lost 3 bases, and 11 bases lay in between. The CDR3 has 15 residues. Per the germline V gene, CDR1 is SNHLY and CDR2 is FYNNEI. The CDR3 nucleotides are TGTGCCAGCAGTGACCAGGAAACTGCTAATGAAAAACTGTTTTTT. Protein: CASSDQETANEKLFF.

The V call is TRBV12-3 or TRBV12-4, the J call TRBJ2-3; 8 nucleotides align to TRBD2. V shed 6 bases, J shed 6 bases, and the junction held 5 bases outside the gene matches. The CDR3 spans 13 residues. The CDR3 loop is CASSIAGRDTQYF. CDR3 coding DNA: TGTGCCAGCAGCATAGCGGGGCGGGATACGCAGTATTTT.

About this clone: A read error may account for a junction end that differs from germline. The chain carries TRBV7-7 and TRBJ2-2, with TRBD1 identical over 7 bases. The CDR3 spans 16 residues. In germline, CDR1 is SSHAT, CDR2 FNYEAQ (reference sequence). DNA for the CDR3: TGTGCTAGCAGCTTAGCGCCAGGGGGAGTAACCGGGGAGCTGTTTTTT. This encodes CASSLAPGGVTGELFF.

The genes are TRBV20-1 and TRBJ1-2, with 7 bases matching TRBD1. V shed 3 bases, J shed 6 bases, and the junction held 13 bases outside the gene matches. The CDR3 sequence is 15 residues long. Germline CDR1 and CDR2: DFQATT and SNEGSKA (reference sequence). The CDR3 loop is CSASPGQGGANGYTF. CDR3 DNA sequence: TGCAGTGCTAGTCCTGGCCAAGGGGGCGCCAATGGCTACACCTTC.

The chain links TRBV19 to TRBJ1-5, with a tentative D call TRBD1 (6 bases). V was shortened by 6 bases and J by 5 bases, with 11 bases between the two germline ends. The CDR3 covers 13 residues. The germline gives CDR1 LNHDA, CDR2 SQIVND (reference sequence). CDR3 sequence reads: CASRYRTDQPQHF. The CDR3 region has the DNA TGTGCCAGTAGATATCGGACAGATCAGCCCCAGCATTTT.

The chain joins TRBV11-3 to TRBJ2-1; 9 bases align to TRBD2. CDR1 is SGHNT and CDR2 is YENEEA in the germline V gene. The CDR3 totals 16 residues. With 4 bases clipped from V and 0 bases from J, the junction kept 4 bases outside the gene matches. CDR3 protein: CASSSSGASSYNEQFF. Written as DNA, the CDR3 is TGTGCCAGCAGCTCTAGCGGGGCTAGCTCCTACAATGAGCAGTTCTTC.

The rearrangement uses TRBV7-2 and TRBJ2-1; 11 bases are a match to TRBD2. J lost 12 bases, V lost 1 base, and 11 bases had no gene match. Germline V gene data show CDR1 as SGHTA and CDR2 as FQGNSA. The CDR3 extends over 16 amino acids. The CDR3: CASSLVVTSGSGWQFF. Here the CDR3 DNA reads TGTGCCAGCAGCTTAGTAGTCACTAGCGGGAGCGGGTGGCAGTTCTTC.

This clone appeared once. The chain recombines TRBV6-2 or TRBV6-3 with TRBJ1-2, with 8 bases that match TRBD1. Germline CDR1 is MNHEY and CDR2 is SVGEGT. The CDR3 runs 16 residues. The V segment lost 5 bases and the J segment 3 bases; nucleotides outside the gene matches: 11. The CDR3 protein is CASSKNLQGADYGYTF. CDR3 sequence (DNA): TGTGCCAGCAGTAAAAACCTCCAGGGGGCCGACTATGGCTACACCTTC.

The genes are TRBV3-1 (or the pseudogene TRBV3-2) and TRBJ1-5; possibly TRBD1 for D (5 bases). V lost 0 bases and J 4 bases, leaving 10 bases between the germline ends. This CDR3 contains 15 residues. Looked up from germline, CDR1 is LGHDT and CDR2 is YNNKEL (reference sequence). CDR3 DNA: TGTGCCAGCAGCCAAGATTTCCGGACAAATCAGCCCCAGCATTTT. Residues: CASSQDFRTNQPQHF.

The chain is built from TRBV28 and TRBJ2-1; TRBD1 is a possible D gene (6 bases). Deletions cut 5 bases from V and 8 bases from J, with 16 bases between. The CDR3 has 14 amino acids. Germline V gene data show CDR1 as MDHEN and CDR2 as SYDVKM. CDR3 DNA: TGTGCCAGCAGTCCTGCAGGGGTTAAAGATGAGCAGTTCTTC. Residues: CASSPAGVKDEQFF. The full variable domain, rest sourced from reference TRBV28 and TRBJ2-1, is DVKVTQSSRYLVKRTGEKVFLECVQDMDHENMFWYRQDPGLGLRLIYFSYDVKMKEKGDIPEGYSVSREKKERFSLILESASTNQTSMYLCASSPAGVKDEQFFGPGTRLTVL.

The genes are TRBV7-2 and TRBJ1-2; 8 bases are a match to TRBD1. J gave up 3 bases and V 3 bases, and 0 bases lay outside the gene matches. This CDR3 comprises 13 residues. The germline CDR1 and CDR2 sequences are SGHTA and FQGNSA. The CDR3: CASSLTGDYGYTF. The DNA for the CDR3 is TGTGCCAGCAGCTTGACAGGGGACTATGGCTACACCTTC. The full variable domain, with the rest looked up from reference TRBV7-2 and TRBJ1-2, is GAGVSQSPSNKVTEKGKDVELRCDPISGHTALYWYRQSLGQGLEFLIYFQGNSAPDKSGLPSDRFSAERTGGSVSTLTIQRTQQEDSAVYLCASSLTGDYGYTFGSGTRLTVV.

This chain joins TRBV18 and TRBJ1-1, with 9 nucleotides matching TRBD1. The CDR3 has 16 residues. Germline-derived CDR1 and CDR2 are KGHSH and LQKENI. The J segment lost 0 bases and the V segment lost 3 bases, leaving 5 bases of the junction unmatched. This chain's CDR3 is CASSPGTGSMNTEAFF. Written as DNA, the CDR3 is TGTGCCAGCTCACCCGGGACAGGGAGTATGAACACTGAAGCTTTCTTT.

The chain links TRBV5-5 to TRBJ1-4; no reliable D call. The germline gives CDR1 SGHKS, CDR2 YYEKEE (reference sequence). The length of the CDR3 is 13 residues. The V and J ends lost 4 bases and 4 bases respectively, with 8 bases between them. The CDR3 sequence is CASSELINEKLFF. Here the CDR3 DNA reads TGTGCCAGCAGCGAACTGATTAATGAAAAACTGTTTTTT. The complete variable domain, with remaining parts taken from reference TRBV5-5 and TRBJ1-4, reads DAGVTQSPTHLIKTRGQQVTLRCSPISGHKSVSWYQQVLGQGPQFIFQYYEKEERGRGNFPDRFSARQFPNYSSELNVNALLLGDSALYLCASSELINEKLFFGSGTQLSVL.

CDR3 region: CASSQDRQGPKFTLHF. As DNA, the CDR3 is TGCGCCAGCAGCCAAGATCGACAGGGGCCTAAGTTCACCCTCCACTTT. V gene TRBV4-3 combines with J gene TRBJ1-6; 8 bases agree with TRBD1. CDR3 size: 16 residues. The ends lost 0 bases at V and 14 bases at J; junction bases unmatched: 12. Germline values: CDR1 LGHNA, CDR2 YSLEER.

This clone was seen more than once but under ten times. The chain is built from TRBV18 and TRBJ1-5; 9 bases are shared with TRBD1. This CDR3 region has 16 residues. From germline, CDR1 is KGHSH and CDR2 LQKENI. V was pared by 5 bases and J by 2 bases, with 7 bases of the junction left unmatched. DNA of the CDR3: TGTGCCAGCTCATTAACAGGGGGCTCGGGCAATCAGCCCCAGCATTTT. As protein: CASSLTGGSGNQPQHF.

The genes are TRBV11-3 and TRBJ2-7; perhaps TRBD2 as D (6 bases). CDR3 length: 12 residues. Trimming stripped 4 bases from V and 7 bases from J, with 11 bases between. Per germline, CDR1 SGHNT and CDR2 YENEEA. CDR3 residues: CASSSNRGEQYF. The CDR3 DNA sequence: TGTGCCAGCAGCTCGAACCGGGGGGAGCAGTACTTC.

This sequence joins TRBV7-9 and TRBJ2-7; D may be TRBD2 (7 bases). Germline V CDR1 and CDR2: SEHNR, FQNEAQ (reference sequence). This CDR3 is built from 13 residues. V lost 3 bases and J lost 4, with 10 bases in between. CDR3 sequence: CASSFGGLYEQYF. The CDR3 nucleotides read TGTGCCAGCAGCTTCGGGGGGCTTTACGAGCAGTACTTC.

The V gene is TRBV19, the J gene TRBJ1-6, with 7 bases aligning to TRBD1. The CDR3 covers 14 residues. Looked up from germline, CDR1 is LNHDA and CDR2 is SQIVND (reference sequence). V trimming: 6 bases; J trimming: 7 bases; junction bases outside the gene matches: 6. The CDR3 region is CASSSTGQNSPLHF. CDR3 DNA sequence: TGTGCCAGTAGCTCCACGGGACAGAATTCACCCCTCCACTTT.

The gene calls are TRBV30 and TRBJ1-1; D possibly corresponds to TRBD1 (6 bases). Looked up from germline, CDR1 is GTSNPN and CDR2 is SVGIG (reference sequence). The germline V and J ends were trimmed by 5 bases and 5 bases, with 24 bases remaining between them. The CDR3 is 16 amino acids. The CDR3 loop is CAWETGHLSRGTEAFF. In DNA form, the CDR3 reads TGTGCCTGGGAGACGGGACACCTATCAAGGGGAACTGAAGCTTTCTTT. The full variable domain, rest sourced from reference TRBV30 and TRBJ1-1, is SQTIHQWPATLVQPVGSPLSLECTVEGTSNPNLYWYRQAAGRGLQLLFYSVGIGQISSEVPQNLSASRPQDRQFILSSKKLLLSDSGFYLCAWETGHLSRGTEAFFGQGTRLTVV.

The CDR3 DNA is TGTGCCAGTAGTATCACAGGGCTGGACAATCAGCCCCAGCATTTT. Protein product: CASSITGLDNQPQHF. V gene TRBV19 combines with J gene TRBJ1-5, with a possible D match to TRBD1 (6 bases). This CDR3 is 15 amino acids long. Trimming pared 3 bases from V and 3 bases from J, leaving 12 bases between. Germline assignment: CDR1 LNHDA and CDR2 SQIVND (reference sequence).

This rearrangement joins TRBV15 to TRBJ2-5; D possibly corresponds to TRBD1 (5 bases). V was clipped by 0 bases and J by 7 bases, with 15 bases between them. The germline V gene has CDR1 LNHNV and CDR2 YYDKDF (reference sequence). This CDR3 comprises 15 residues. The CDR3 reads CATSRDRQGRVTQYF. In DNA form, the CDR3 reads TGTGCCACCAGCAGAGATCGGCAGGGTAGGGTGACCCAGTACTTC.